This T cell receptor beta chain emerged from a study of CD8+ T cells in alopecia areata. As for the study in general: Oral tofacitinib (5 to 10 mg twice daily) was administered to treated patients. The protocol delivered tofacitinib for 6 to 18 months, then withdrew it for 6 months.

It was cDNA, reverse transcribed from extracted RNA, that served as the sequencing template. Sequenced by immunoSEQ multiplex PCR; TCRdb stores in-frame clones only, minus some. The top ten hold 0.85% to 1% of the sample, which has 140,000 to 150,000 clones, around 51% seen once. The specimen comprised CD4+ T cells sorted from blood, sampled at week 0. The TCR originated in a human donor with alopecia areata.

CDR3 protein: CASSPDRGWGYGYTF. CDR3 nucleotide sequence: TGTGCCAGCAGCCCGGACAGGGGATGGGGCTATGGCTACACCTTC. The J gene is TRBJ1-2, the V gene TRBV5-6; the match to TRBD1 covers 9 bases. Germline loops: CDR1 SGHDT, CDR2 YYEEEE. CDR3 length: 15 residues. J was trimmed by 4 bases and V by 4 bases; bases with no gene match: 8.